This T cell receptor beta chain is from a study of blood T cell repertoires in COVID-19. The overall study: Researchers got acute and convalescent COVID-19 samples from the United States, Italy and Spain.

Germline V CDR1 and CDR2: SGHVS, FNYEAQ. This CDR3 comprises 16 residues. Trimming removed 5 bases at V and 1 base at J, with 15 bases between. Original processing methods: The authors estimated nucleated cell counts from reference gene primer amplification. Profiling relied on immunoSEQ multiplex PCR, and the TCRdb table lists in-frame clones only, not all of them. V, J and clone size are those of that table, while D and trimming were read from the DNA. The sample shows fewer than 75,000 clones, roughly 84% of them seen only once. The sequence was collected from a man aged 65-85 years with acute or convalescent COVID-19. J is TRBJ1-5 and V is TRBV7-6; TRBD1 is a possible D gene (5 bases). The sample taken for sequencing was peripheral blood. CDR3: CASSDGQGMSNQPQHF. The CDR3, as DNA: TGTGCCAGCAGCGACGGGCAGGGAATGAGCAATCAGCCCCAGCATTTT.